The 32 T cell receptor beta chains below all came from one sample that was sequenced in a study of T cell responses to AZD1222 COVID-19 vaccine. TCRdb keeps only in-frame clones here, not all; method: immunoSEQ multiplex PCR. The sample includes around 100,000 clones, about 85% of them seen just once. The specimen comprised peripheral blood, sampled on day 0 of AZD1222 vaccination. The source of these receptors is an adult in good health.

The V and J genes are TRBV11-2 and TRBJ1-1; 7 nucleotides line up with TRBD1. The CDR3 spans 14 residues. The ends lost 2 bases at V and 4 bases at J; junction bases unmatched: 4. Germline V gene sequence: CDR1 SGHAT, CDR2 FQNNGV. This CDR3 is CASSLLQGSTEAFF. The CDR3 DNA is TGTGCCAGCAGCTTACTACAGGGGTCCACTGAAGCTTTCTTT.

The V call is TRBV7-3, the J call TRBJ1-1; D ambiguous. Germline-derived CDR1 and CDR2 are SGHTA and FQGTGA. V lost 5 bases and J lost 1, with 8 bases in between. The CDR3 is 13 amino acids. The CDR3 is CASSVNPNTEAFF. The DNA for the CDR3 is TGTGCCAGCAGCGTTAATCCGAACACTGAAGCTTTCTTT.

This clone was seen only a few times. The chain recombines TRBV28 with TRBJ1-6; no definite D call. The V end was cut by 3 bases, the J end by 6 bases, with 3 bases between. The CDR3 covers 12 residues. Germline CDR1 reads MDHEN; CDR2 reads SYDVKM. CDR3 bases: TGTGCCAGCAGTTTGAGTAATTCACCCCTCCACTTT. Amino acids: CASSLSNSPLHF.

This sequence joins TRBV24-1 and TRBJ2-1; tentatively, D is TRBD1 (6 bases). From germline, CDR1 is KGHDR and CDR2 SFDVKD. V lost 0 bases and J 10 bases, leaving 12 bases between the germline ends. The CDR3 spans 14 residues. CDR3 DNA: TGTGCCACCAGTGATTTGCTCGGTACAGGGGAGCAGTTCTTC. Its protein product is CATSDLLGTGEQFF.

The genes are TRBV4-3 and TRBJ1-6, with D possibly TRBD1 on 6 matching bases. V lost 2 bases and J 5 bases, leaving 16 bases between the germline ends. The CDR3 sequence is 17 residues long. Germline V gene lookup returns CDR1 LGHNA and CDR2 YSLEER. This CDR3 reads CASSQWGGQSNNSPLHF. CDR3 in DNA: TGCGCCAGCAGCCAATGGGGGGGGCAGAGTAATAATTCACCCCTCCACTTT.

This chain uses TRBV2 with TRBJ2-7; no clear D. The V and J ends lost 7 bases and 6 bases respectively, with 16 bases between them. Germline values: CDR1 SNHLY, CDR2 FYNNEI. The length of the CDR3 is 13 residues. In DNA, the CDR3 is TGTGCCAGCAATCTGGAGACTTCGGGCGAGCAGTACTTC. Its translation is CASNLETSGEQYF. The variable domain in full, with the rest retrieved from reference TRBV2 and TRBJ2-7, is EPEVTQTPSHQVTQMGQEVILRCVPISNHLYFYWYRQILGQKVEFLVSFYNNEISEKSEIFDDQFSVERPDGSNFTLKIRSTKLEDSAMYFCASNLETSGEQYFGPGTRLTVT.

This clone was seen only a few times. V and J are TRBV29-1 and TRBJ1-2; weak D call: TRBD1 (6 bases). Germline lookup yields CDR1 SQVTM and CDR2 ANQGSEA. Trimming shortened V by 8 bases and J by 4 bases, and 14 bases separated the two germline ends. The CDR3 has 12 residues. CDR3 sequence (DNA): TGCAGCTTCCAGGAGGGGGGCTATGGCTACACCTTC. Translating it yields CSFQEGGYGYTF.

This clone was seen more than once but under ten times. The chain links TRBV5-1 to TRBJ2-1, with 8 bases lining up with TRBD2. Germline CDR1 SGHRS, CDR2 YFSETQ. This CDR3 has 18 residues. J was trimmed by 6 bases and V by 2 bases; bases with no gene match: 16. CDR3 in amino acids: CASSLRGPGERGFNEQFF. CDR3 in DNA: TGCGCCAGCAGCTTACGCGGCCCCGGGGAGCGGGGGTTCAATGAGCAGTTCTTC.

The gene calls are TRBV7-8 and TRBJ2-3, with D maybe TRBD2 (5 bases). CDR1 is SGHVS, CDR2 FQNEAQ, per germline. Trimming cost V 2 bases and J 0 bases, with 9 bases left between them. The CDR3 loop spans 15 amino acids. As DNA, the CDR3 is TGTGCCAGCAGCTTACTAGCCTCTAGCACAGATACGCAGTATTTT. The encoded protein is CASSLLASSTDTQYF. Full variable domain (remainder filled in from reference TRBV7-8 and TRBJ2-3): GAGVSQSPRYKVAKRGQDVALRCDPISGHVSLFWYQQALGQGPEFLTYFQNEAQLDKSGLPSDRFFAERPEGSVSTLKIQRTQQEDSAVYLCASSLLASSTDTQYFGPGTRLTVL.

The gene calls are TRBV4-3 and TRBJ2-1; 7 bases are shared with TRBD1. The CDR3 extends over 13 amino acids. Germline V gene data show CDR1 as LGHNA and CDR2 as YSLEER. V lost 4 bases to trimming and J lost 7 bases; unmatched junction nucleotides: 4. CDR3 protein: CASSRGQWNEQFF. The CDR3 DNA sequence: TGCGCCAGCAGCCGGGGACAGTGGAATGAGCAGTTCTTC.

The CDR3 spells CASSQRGSGNTIYF. CDR3 DNA: TGTGCCAGCAGCCAGAGGGGTTCTGGAAACACCATATATTTT. V is TRBV3-1 (or the pseudogene TRBV3-2) and J is TRBJ1-3, with D perhaps matching TRBD1 (5 bases). The ends were cut back, 3 bases at V and 1 base at J, with 7 bases in the middle. CDR1 is LGHDT and CDR2 is YNNKEL in the germline V gene (reference sequence). The CDR3 spans 14 residues.

The V gene is TRBV6-5, the J gene TRBJ1-5; D not resolved. The CDR3 is 15 amino acids. Trimming removed 6 bases from V and 0 bases from J, with 12 bases in between. CDR1 and CDR2 (germline): MNHEY, SVGAGI. CDR3: CASSPRHDSNQPQHF. The CDR3, as DNA: TGTGCCAGCAGCCCACGACACGATAGCAATCAGCCCCAGCATTTT.

The CDR3 protein is CASSPGTIWETQYF. The CDR3 DNA reads as TGTGCCAGCAGCCCTGGGACTATATGGGAGACCCAGTACTTC. J is TRBJ2-5 and V is TRBV7-2; 7 bases agree with TRBD2. With 5 bases clipped from V and 5 bases from J, the junction kept 8 bases outside the gene matches. This CDR3 comprises 14 residues. Per the germline V gene, CDR1 is SGHTA and CDR2 is FQGNSA.

This clone was seen only once. The chain combines TRBV18 with TRBJ1-2, with no clear D. Germline V CDR1 and CDR2: KGHSH, LQKENI. Trimming took 4 bases from V and 3 from J, leaving 12 bases between them. This CDR3 has 14 residues. This chain's CDR3 is CASSLNSGDYGYTF. The CDR3 region has the DNA TGTGCCAGCTCACTCAATTCTGGTGACTATGGCTACACCTTC.

The CDR3 spells CASRFPGSNYGYTF. In DNA, the CDR3 is TGTGCCAGCAGGTTCCCAGGGTCCAACTATGGCTACACCTTC. The genes are TRBV6-5 and TRBJ1-2; possibly TRBD1 for D (5 bases). The CDR3 contains 14 residues. Between the trimmed V and J ends, which lost 6 bases and 2 bases, there was a span of 13 bases. CDR1 MNHEY and CDR2 SVGAGI come from the germline V gene.

The chain combines TRBV14 with TRBJ1-2; 7 positions match TRBD1. Germline V lookup: CDR1 SGHDN, CDR2 FVKESK. This CDR3 region has 14 residues. V shed 5 bases, J shed 8 bases, and the junction held 11 bases outside the gene matches. The CDR3 reads CASSMETGLRGYTF. The CDR3 DNA reads TGTGCCAGCAGCATGGAGACAGGGTTAAGAGGCTACACCTTC.

This chain uses TRBV11-2 with TRBJ1-1; no clear D. The length of the CDR3 is 14 residues. Deletions cut 4 bases from V and 10 bases from J, with 19 bases between. Germline V gene lookup returns CDR1 SGHAT and CDR2 FQNNGV. The CDR3 is CASSSIGRGVSAFF. The CDR3 nucleotides are TGTGCCAGCAGCTCCATTGGACGGGGAGTATCAGCTTTCTTT.

V is TRBV29-1 and J is TRBJ2-1; D unresolved. The ends were cut back, 4 bases at V and 6 bases at J, with 13 bases in the middle. Germline assignment: CDR1 SQVTM and CDR2 ANQGSEA. This CDR3 has 13 residues. The CDR3 region is CSVVISLGNEQFF. The CDR3 DNA sequence: TGCAGCGTTGTAATTAGTCTCGGCAATGAGCAGTTCTTC.

The rearrangement uses TRBV4-3 and TRBJ1-4; the match to TRBD1 covers 9 bases. Germline trimming cut 1 base from V and 3 bases from J; bases unmatched to any gene: 3. The germline V gene encodes CDR1 LGHNA and CDR2 YSLEER. This CDR3 region has 16 residues. CDR3: CASSQGGQGPNEKLFF. The CDR3 region has the DNA TGCGCCAGCAGCCAAGGGGGACAGGGTCCTAATGAAAAACTGTTTTTT.

This chain links TRBV6-5 with TRBJ2-7, with 7 bases identical to TRBD2. Germline-derived CDR1 and CDR2 are MNHEY and SVGAGI. The CDR3 is made up of 14 amino acids. With 10 bases clipped from V and 3 bases from J, the junction kept 12 bases outside the gene matches. The CDR3 nucleotides are TGTGCCACCGGGCTAGCGGCTCGGCGCTACGAGCAGTACTTC. Translated, it gives CATGLAARRYEQYF.

The chain combines TRBV10-1 with TRBJ2-7, with D possibly called TRBD1 or TRBD2 (5 bases each). The CDR3 length is 15 residues. V was clipped by 7 bases and J by 2 bases, with 18 bases between them. Per germline, CDR1 WNHNN and CDR2 SYGVQD (reference sequence). CDR3 protein: CASTEGQGVPYEQYV. CDR3 DNA sequence: TGCGCCAGCACCGAGGGGCAGGGCGTACCCTACGAGCAGTACGTC.

This clone appeared a few times. J is TRBJ2-7 and V is TRBV6-5, with D possibly matching TRBD2 (7 bases). Germline CDR1 and CDR2: MNHEY and SVGAGI. There are 14 residues in the CDR3. Trimming shortened V by 6 bases and J by 3 bases, and 15 bases separated the two germline ends. CDR3 in DNA: TGTGCCAGCAGGGACAGCGGGAATCTCTACGAGCAGTACTTC. This codes for CASRDSGNLYEQYF.

The chain recombines TRBV5-5 with TRBJ1-2, with D perhaps TRBD1 (6 bases). Trimming removed 1 base from V and 4 bases from J, with 8 bases in between. This CDR3 is built from 13 residues. Germline V gene sequence: CDR1 SGHKS, CDR2 YYEKEE (reference sequence). The CDR3 region has the DNA TGTGCCAGCAGCTTGAGCAGGGGCTATGGCTACACCTTC. It translates to CASSLSRGYGYTF. Together with reference TRBV5-5 and TRBJ1-2, the CDR3 gives the full variable domain: DAGVTQSPTHLIKTRGQQVTLRCSPISGHKSVSWYQQVLGQGPQFIFQYYEKEERGRGNFPDRFSARQFPNYSSELNVNALLLGDSALYLCASSLSRGYGYTFGSGTRLTVV.

The V and J genes are TRBV7-6 and TRBJ1-1, with 9 bases that match TRBD1. Germline V gene sequence: CDR1 SGHVS, CDR2 FNYEAQ. V gave up 5 bases and J gave up 5 bases; unmatched junction bases: 9. The CDR3 covers 15 residues. CDR3 nucleotides: TGTGCCAGCAGCCGACCACAGGGGGCGCTTACTGAAGCTTTCTTT. Its protein is CASSRPQGALTEAFF. The whole variable domain, remainder taken from reference TRBV7-6 and TRBJ1-1, is GAGVSQSPRYKVTKRGQDVALRCDPISGHVSLYWYRQALGQGPEFLTYFNYEAQQDKSGLPNDRFSAERPEGSISTLTIQRTEQRDSAMYRCASSRPQGALTEAFFGQGTRLTVV.

The CDR3 loop reads CATSDGRVRNEQFF. The CDR3 nucleotides are TGTGCCACCAGTGATGGCAGGGTAAGGAATGAGCAGTTCTTC. The chain couples TRBV24-1 to TRBJ2-1, with D possibly being TRBD1 (5 bases). Per the germline V gene, CDR1 is KGHDR and CDR2 is SFDVKD. V lost 3 bases to trimming and J lost 7 bases, with 12 bases between them. CDR3 length: 14 amino acids.

The gene calls are TRBV6-1 and TRBJ1-5, with no clear D. Trimming removed 0 bases from V and 9 bases from J, with 12 bases in between. The CDR3 runs 14 residues. CDR1 and CDR2 (germline): MNHNS, SASEGT. CDR3 DNA sequence: TGTGCCAGCAGTGAAGCGGCCGTGATTGCGCCCCAGCATTTT. Translated: CASSEAAVIAPQHF.

The CDR3 reads CASSLSGTVSGNTIYF. The CDR3 DNA reads TGTGCCAGCAGCTTGTCCGGGACAGTCTCTGGAAACACCATATATTTT. J is TRBJ1-3 and V is TRBV11-3, with TRBD1 identical over 7 bases. In germline, CDR1 is SGHNT, CDR2 YENEEA. The CDR3 is made up of 16 amino acids. The V gene end was trimmed by 3 bases and the J gene end by 0 bases; junction bases not matched to a gene: 5.

CDR3 sequence: CASSYLVMEPEKLFF. For the CDR3, the DNA is TGTGCCAGCAGTTATCTGGTCATGGAACCTGAAAAACTGTTTTTT. V and J are TRBV6-5 and TRBJ1-4; D gene unclear. CDR3 length equals 15 residues. V gave up 3 bases and J gave up 7 bases, with 15 bases separating them. Germline values: CDR1 MNHEY, CDR2 SVGAGI.

This chain uses TRBV2 with TRBJ1-4, with D perhaps TRBD1 (5 bases). Germline V gene sequence: CDR1 SNHLY, CDR2 FYNNEI. The CDR3 runs 14 residues. Trimming pared 6 bases from V and 5 bases from J, leaving 13 bases between. CDR3 bases: TGTGCCAGCAGGCGGGGTAGGGGAAATGAAAAACTGTTTTTT. Translation gives CASRRGRGNEKLFF.

The CDR3 is CASSYHRVGDYGYTF. CDR3 in DNA: TGTGCCAGCAGTTACCACAGGGTCGGGGACTATGGCTACACCTTC. This chain joins TRBV6-6 and TRBJ1-2, with D possibly being TRBD1 (6 bases). The germline V gene encodes CDR1 MNHNY and CDR2 SVGAGI (reference sequence). The length of the CDR3 is 15 residues. V dropped 2 bases and J dropped 3 bases, with 13 bases sitting between them.

CDR3 sequence reads: CATQYGGVAVYEQYV. The CDR3 nucleotides read TGTGCCACCCAGTATGGAGGGGTGGCGGTTTACGAGCAGTACGTC. The chain employs TRBV24-1 and TRBJ2-7; D is perhaps TRBD2 (6 bases). Trimming shortened V by 9 bases and J by 4 bases, and 21 bases separated the two germline ends. Germline V gene lookup returns CDR1 KGHDR and CDR2 SFDVKD. The CDR3 sequence is 15 residues long.

This clone appeared a few times. The chain couples TRBV11-3 to TRBJ1-5; the D is unclear. The ends were cut back, 1 base at V and 3 bases at J, with 4 bases in the middle. This CDR3 is built from 13 residues. Germline loops: CDR1 SGHNT, CDR2 YENEEA. Here the CDR3 reads CASSLADNQPQHF. The CDR3, as DNA: TGTGCCAGCAGCTTAGCCGACAATCAGCCCCAGCATTTT.